The entry that follows covers one T cell receptor beta chain sequence. This sample is part of a study of T-cell reconstitution after alpha-beta-depleted transplantation in children. CDR3 length equals 14 residues. Trimming took off 3 bases at V and 4 bases at J, with 11 bases between the two ends. Germline CDR1 is KGHDR and CDR2 is SFDVKD. Unique molecular identifiers tagged the TCRbeta library. In TCRdb, the PCR reads were re-called with MiXCR into one record per CDR3 protein. The sample has some 300,000 distinct CDR3 sequences, around a tenth seen once. The source material was PBMCs from the stem cell graft donor, sampled from the stem cell graft. The V call is TRBV24-1, the J call TRBJ1-2; TRBD1 is a possible D gene (5 bases). This sequence originates from a human donor who donated a stem cell graft to a child with acute lymphoblastic leukemia. CDR3 sequence (DNA): TGTGCCACCAGTGATAAGCAGGGCGTCTATGGCTACACCTTC. Amino acids: CATSDKQGVYGYTF.